The T cell receptor (beta chain) under discussion was sequenced for a study of blood T cell repertoires in COVID-19 (dated by TCRdb to 2018 to 2021). Broadly, across the study: The collaborator samples originated in the United States, Italy and Spain and spanned the acute and convalescent phases of COVID-19. The repertoires were made available in a free public database intended to serve as a resource for research on the immune response to SARS-CoV-2. A de-identified subject ID, COVID-19 status, age in years and sex were almost always included in the sample metadata. Subjects who had been exposed to COVID-19, were actively infected with it, or had recovered from it provided the deeply sampled blood TCRbeta repertoires that made up the dataset. The material from the prospective study consisted of cDNA or gDNA derived from T cells, B-cell-depleted T cells, or PBMCs. The samples were drawn from the first 160 participants of the ongoing ImmuneRACE study and from 1,200 or so subjects provided by 6 global collaborators. HLA class I and class II types, where available, came from metadata supplied by the sample provider rather than from assay-based typing. Broader findings and caveats from the paper: The quantity of clinical and demographic metadata differed by source and by participant and was supplied without curation.

This clone was observed once. It has no known antigen specificity. No clone much larger than this one lies a single base away; base qualities are absent. Each collaborating institution followed its own protocols to collect whole blood in K2EDTA tubes. Collaborator samples were shipped for TCRbeta analysis as frozen whole blood, isolated PBMCs, or DNA extracted from either sample type. For this chain, trimming is 7 bases at the V end and 5 bases at the J end, and the number of junction bases without a gene match is 10. The CDR3 runs 15 amino acids, cysteine and phenylalanine included. Only CDR3 DNA is held: 45 bases, read in frame from base 1. From the germline V gene (reference sequence), CDR1 is LGHDT and CDR2 is YNNKEL. TCRbeta CDR3 regions were amplified from genomic DNA using the immunoSEQ Assay, a bias-controlled multiplex PCR. In the authors' own workflow: The number of nucleated cells in each sample was estimated from the amplification of reference gene primers within the assay. Sequence reads were collapsed and filtered to measure the absolute abundance of every unique TCRbeta CDR3 rearrangement. For each sample, productive Simpson clonality was calculated as the square root of Simpson's diversity index over productive rearrangements. Sourced from immuneACCESS, this table was stored by TCRdb with only in-frame sequences that have V and J called. A share of the clones is absent; for the studies checked, an unresolved V gene accounts for under half, and the remainder has no known explanation. From that table come the V and J calls and clone size; the DNA was used to work out D and trimming. Recorded for this sample are hundreds of thousands of clones; 75% to 90% of them occurred a single time. The ten most abundant clones make up approximately 0.7% of the sample.

The sequenced material came from peripheral blood. The receptor was derived from a man aged 35-49 years with acute or convalescent COVID-19. The chain employs TRBV3-1 (or the pseudogene TRBV3-2) and TRBJ2-5; 10 junctional bases match TRBD1. This receptor carries the CDR3 CASTHSDRGLETQYF. The DNA is TGTGCCAGCACCCACTCGGACAGGGGGTTGGAGACCCAGTACTTC.